The next 15 T cell receptor beta chains were all read from a single sample in a study of T cell changes during pregnancy in multiple sclerosis (dated by TCRdb to about 2019). Libraries came from the immunoSEQ multiplex PCR assay. TCRdb took this table from immuneACCESS and kept in-frame rearrangements with V and J called. Such tables lack part of the clones; where checked against another copy, unresolved V genes explain under half of the gap, and the rest is unexplained. Here the sample has around 40,000 clones; 90% occur a single time. Around 0.48% of the sample goes to the ten largest clones. The sample here was CD4+ T cells from peripheral blood mononuclear cells, taken in the first trimester of pregnancy. Receptors were obtained from a female donor in good health, enrolled as a control in a pregnancy study.

This chain joins TRBV5-1 and TRBJ2-1; a possible D gene is TRBD1 (6 bases). CDR3 length: 13 amino acids. V was trimmed by 4 bases and J by 4 bases, leaving 9 bases between them. Looked up from germline, CDR1 is SGHRS and CDR2 is YFSETQ. The CDR3 sequence: CASSQGPYNEQFF. CDR3 sequence (DNA): TGCGCCAGCAGCCAGGGGCCATACAATGAGCAGTTCTTC.

The V call is TRBV6-6, the J call TRBJ1-4; 8 nucleotides line up with TRBD1. V was pared by 7 bases and J by 8 bases, with 3 bases of the junction left unmatched. The CDR3 contains 12 residues. From germline, CDR1 is MNHNY and CDR2 SVGAGI (reference sequence). The CDR3 sequence is CASTDRGEKLFF. CDR3 DNA: TGTGCCAGCACTGACAGGGGAGAAAAACTGTTTTTT.

The genes are TRBV7-6 and TRBJ2-1, with 7 bases fitting TRBD1. The germline gives CDR1 SGHVS, CDR2 FNYEAQ. After removal of 3 bases from V and 0 bases from J, the junction contained 2 bases not matched to a gene. This CDR3 has 15 amino acids. The CDR3 DNA is TGTGCCAGCAGCTTGACAGGGAGCTCCTACAATGAGCAGTTCTTC. Translating gives CASSLTGSSYNEQFF. The complete variable domain, with remaining parts taken from reference TRBV7-6 and TRBJ2-1, reads GAGVSQSPRYKVTKRGQDVALRCDPISGHVSLYWYRQALGQGPEFLTYFNYEAQQDKSGLPNDRFSAERPEGSISTLTIQRTEQRDSAMYRCASSLTGSSYNEQFFGPGTRLTVL.

This clone was observed once. The chain links TRBV2 to TRBJ1-4; D call uncertain. CDR1 is SNHLY, CDR2 FYNNEI, per germline. V was cut by 5 bases and J by 5 bases, with 21 bases left in between. The CDR3 covers 17 residues. CDR3 in amino acids: CASSNQGGRLKNEKLFF. The CDR3 DNA reads TGTGCCAGCAGTAATCAAGGAGGACGGCTGAAAAATGAAAAACTGTTTTTT.

Note on this clone: Relative to the germline gene, one junction end is altered; a read error may explain this. Here the CDR3 DNA reads TGTGCTAGCAGCTTGCGACAGGACACTGAAGCTTTCTTT. Residues: CASSLRQDTEAFF. This chain uses TRBV7-7 with TRBJ1-1; D may be TRBD1 (6 bases). Germline loops: CDR1 SSHAT, CDR2 FNYEAQ (reference sequence). The CDR3 is 13 residues long.

This rearrangement joins TRBV6-6 to TRBJ2-7, with 11 bases matching TRBD2. J lost 5 bases, V lost 0 bases, and 0 bases had no gene match. This CDR3 region has 14 residues. Germline V lookup: CDR1 MNHNY, CDR2 SVGAGI (reference sequence). The CDR3 protein is CASSYSTSGNEQYF. The CDR3 DNA follows: TGTGCCAGCAGTTACTCGACTAGCGGGAACGAGCAGTACTTC.

This sequence joins TRBV7-6 and TRBJ1-6; tentative D call: TRBD1 (5 bases). The CDR3 is 14 residues long. The germline V gene encodes CDR1 SGHVS and CDR2 FNYEAQ. Between the trimmed V and J ends, which lost 4 bases and 4 bases, there was a span of 8 bases. The CDR3 region has the DNA TGTGCCAGCAGCTCGGGACTGTATAATTCACCCCTCCACTTT. Translated: CASSSGLYNSPLHF. Complete variable domain (other parts from reference TRBV7-6 and TRBJ1-6): GAGVSQSPRYKVTKRGQDVALRCDPISGHVSLYWYRQALGQGPEFLTYFNYEAQQDKSGLPNDRFSAERPEGSISTLTIQRTEQRDSAMYRCASSSGLYNSPLHFGNGTRLTVT.

This clone appeared a single time. The V gene is TRBV28, the J gene TRBJ2-6; D ambiguous. The germline V gene encodes CDR1 MDHEN and CDR2 SYDVKM. Trimming removed 5 bases from V and 1 base from J, with 3 bases in between. The CDR3 extends over 13 amino acids. The CDR3 region has the DNA TGTGCCAGCAGTCTTTCTGGGGCCAACGTCCTGACTTTC. As protein: CASSLSGANVLTF.

The V call is TRBV7-3, the J call TRBJ2-1, with D perhaps matching TRBD1 (6 bases). The V and J ends lost 7 bases and 8 bases respectively, with 18 bases between them. The CDR3 contains 14 residues. Germline lookup yields CDR1 SGHTA and CDR2 FQGTGA. Here the CDR3 reads CASTDRRGSDEQFF. The CDR3 DNA follows: TGTGCCAGCACCGACAGGAGAGGATCTGATGAGCAGTTCTTC.

The CDR3 DNA reads TGTGCCAGCAGTCTTCGCGGCCCAGAAAAACTGTTTTTT. As protein: CASSLRGPEKLFF. V is TRBV6-6 and J is TRBJ1-4, with D unclear. In germline, CDR1 is MNHNY, CDR2 SVGAGI (reference sequence). This CDR3 spans 13 amino acids. V lost 5 bases, J lost 8 bases, and 12 bases lay in between.

The chain joins TRBV6-5 to TRBJ1-1, with D hard to call. The CDR3 loop spans 11 amino acids. V lost 5 bases and J 8 bases, leaving 9 bases between the germline ends. Germline loops: CDR1 MNHEY, CDR2 SVGAGI. The CDR3 coding sequence is TGTGCCAGCAGTCGGGGTCCCGAAGCTTTCTTT. This gives the protein CASSRGPEAFF.

The chain has TRBV5-8 and TRBJ1-4; 9 bases match TRBD1. V was clipped by 4 bases and J by 7 bases; unmatched bases: 8. The length of the CDR3 is 15 residues. Germline values: CDR1 SGHTS, CDR2 YDEGEE. The DNA of the CDR3 is TGTGCCAGCAGCCAGGCGGGACAGGGAGGTGAAAAACTGTTTTTT. It is translated as CASSQAGQGGEKLFF.

The chain combines TRBV18 with TRBJ1-6; 7 bases fit TRBD1. Germline V gene data show CDR1 as KGHSH and CDR2 as LQKENI. V gave up 3 bases and J gave up 6 bases; unmatched junction bases: 2. This CDR3 spans 14 amino acids. CDR3 in amino acids: CASSPGQSNSPLHF. Written as DNA, the CDR3 is TGTGCCAGCTCACCGGGACAGTCTAATTCACCCCTCCACTTT.

The V and J genes are TRBV6-1 and TRBJ1-5, with D perhaps matching TRBD1 (6 bases). Trimming took 6 bases from V and 0 from J, leaving 12 bases between them. The CDR3 is made up of 15 amino acids. Germline V gives CDR1 MNHNS, CDR2 SASEGT. The DNA for the CDR3 is TGTGCCAGCAGCCCGGACAGATATAGCAATCAGCCCCAGCATTTT. Amino acids: CASSPDRYSNQPQHF.

This sequence joins TRBV5-1 and TRBJ1-6; D gene ambiguous. From germline, CDR1 is SGHRS and CDR2 YFSETQ. There are 14 residues in the CDR3. The V and J ends lost 0 bases and 7 bases respectively, with 8 bases between them. CDR3 sequence: CASSLVQENSPLHF. The CDR3 DNA is TGCGCCAGCAGCTTGGTGCAGGAAAATTCACCCCTCCACTTT.